The 13 T cell receptor beta chains listed next were all sequenced from one sample in a study of post-analysis software for immune sequencing data. Their antigen targets remain unknown. Study-wide results and limits: Patients used several TRBV segments, including TRBV5-6, TRBV5-1 and TRBV20-1, more often than controls.

Unique molecular identifiers tagged the TCR beta cDNA libraries. MiXCR, run by TCRdb on the PCR reads, gives a single entry per CDR3 protein. In the table there are hundreds of thousands of distinct CDR3 sequences, 25% to 30% of which are singletons. Sequenced sample: blood. These receptors all come from a girl aged 5-17 years with multiple sclerosis.

The gene calls are TRBV25-1 and TRBJ2-1, with TRBD2 matching 7 bases. CDR1 is MGHDK and CDR2 is SYGVNS in the germline V gene. The ends lost 8 bases at V and 0 bases at J; junction bases unmatched: 4. The CDR3 has 14 amino acids. This CDR3 reads CASGGGFSYNEQFF. Written as DNA, the CDR3 is TGTGCCAGCGGGGGGGGGTTCTCCTACAATGAGCAGTTCTTC.

V usage is TRBV29-1 and J usage is TRBJ1-2, with D perhaps TRBD1 (5 bases). Germline CDR1 and CDR2: SQVTM and ANQGSEA. The CDR3 runs 12 residues. Trimming took off 2 bases at V and 7 bases at J, with 11 bases between the two ends. CDR3 DNA: TGCAGCGTTGAATGGGGGGTGTCTGGCTACACCTTC. This translates into CSVEWGVSGYTF.

The CDR3 DNA reads TGCAGTGCGAGAAGTGGACGGACCACTGAAGCTTTCTTT. This gives the protein CSARSGRTTEAFF. The J gene is TRBJ1-1, the V gene TRBV20-1; D remains ambiguous. Looked up from germline, CDR1 is DFQATT and CDR2 is SNEGSKA (reference sequence). Deletions cut 6 bases from V and 4 bases from J, with 15 bases between. The CDR3 has 13 residues.

This clonotype was counted at least ten times. The V and J genes are TRBV29-1 and TRBJ2-7; the D call may be TRBD1 or TRBD2 (6 bases each). Germline CDR1 SQVTM, CDR2 ANQGSEA. The CDR3 totals 13 residues. V shed 6 bases and J shed 3 bases, with 15 bases lying between them. Here the CDR3 reads CSVRGLAFYEQYF. As DNA, the CDR3 is TGCAGCGTCCGGGGGCTAGCTTTCTACGAGCAGTACTTC.

This clonotype was recorded at least ten times. The chain combines TRBV7-2 with TRBJ2-7, with a weak D call TRBD1 (6 bases). The V and J ends lost 1 base and 3 bases respectively, with 13 bases between them. This CDR3 has 15 amino acids. The germline V gene has CDR1 SGHTA and CDR2 FQGNSA. In DNA form, the CDR3 reads TGTGCCAGCAGCTTAGGGGGACAAGCTCGCTACGAGCAGTACTTC. Amino acid sequence: CASSLGGQARYEQYF.

This clonotype turned up a few times. The V call is TRBV6-5, the J call TRBJ2-1, with TRBD1 matching 7 bases. From germline, CDR1 is MNHEY and CDR2 SVGAGI. V trimming: 6 bases; J trimming: 0 bases; junction bases outside the gene matches: 8. This CDR3 has 16 amino acids. In nucleotides, the CDR3 is TGTGCCAGCAGCCCAGGGGGTTGGGGCTCCTACAATGAGCAGTTCTTC. The encoded protein is CASSPGGWGSYNEQFF.

This clonotype was detected ten times or more. The rearrangement uses TRBV7-2 and TRBJ1-5; D may be TRBD1 (6 bases). The V gene lost 4 bases and the J gene lost 1 base, with 11 bases spanning the gap. CDR1 and CDR2 from the germline V gene are SGHTA and FQGNSA. The CDR3 extends over 15 amino acids. CDR3 sequence reads: CASSWGAGSNQPQHF. Written as DNA, the CDR3 is TGTGCCAGCAGCTGGGGGGCGGGGAGCAATCAGCCCCAGCATTTT.

This clonotype showed up just a few times. The J gene is TRBJ1-2, the V gene TRBV20-1; D not resolved. Trimming shortened V by 0 bases and J by 8 bases, and 13 bases separated the two germline ends. This CDR3 has 13 amino acids. Looked up from germline, CDR1 is DFQATT and CDR2 is SNEGSKA (reference sequence). CDR3 amino acids: CSARDLISGGYTF. The CDR3 DNA reads as TGCAGTGCTAGAGATCTGATTTCGGGAGGCTACACCTTC.

This clonotype occurred a few times. CDR3 loop: CASSSQLTGTIEQFF. DNA of the CDR3: TGTGCCAGCAGTTCCCAGCTAACAGGGACAATAGAGCAGTTCTTC. The gene calls are TRBV28 and TRBJ2-1; D perhaps matches TRBD1 (6 bases). Trimming removed 4 bases from V and 10 bases from J, with 20 bases in between. CDR1 MDHEN and CDR2 SYDVKM come from the germline V gene. This CDR3 spans 15 amino acids.

The V gene is TRBV29-1, the J gene TRBJ1-2; D is uncertain. The germline V gene has CDR1 SQVTM and CDR2 ANQGSEA. The CDR3 has 13 amino acids. The V and J ends lost 3 bases and 0 bases respectively, with 8 bases between them. CDR3 region: CSVENSTNYGYTF. The DNA for the CDR3 is TGCAGCGTTGAGAACAGCACTAACTATGGCTACACCTTC.

The chain employs TRBV28 and TRBJ2-7, with 9 nucleotides matching TRBD1. CDR1 is MDHEN and CDR2 is SYDVKM in the germline V gene. The J segment lost 2 bases and the V segment lost 3 bases, leaving 11 bases of the junction unmatched. The CDR3 covers 17 residues. The chain's CDR3 is CASSFIGTGSRAYEQYF. For the CDR3, the DNA is TGTGCCAGCAGTTTCATAGGGACAGGGAGTAGGGCCTACGAGCAGTACTTC.

About this clonotype itself: The junction differs from germline at one of its ends, possibly a read error. V gene TRBV20-1 combines with J gene TRBJ2-7, with a weak D call TRBD1 (8 bases). Germline V CDR1 and CDR2: DFQATT, SNEGSKA (reference sequence). The CDR3 sequence is 13 residues long. CDR3 sequence reads: CGAGDRGAYEQYF. The DNA of the CDR3 is TGCGGTGCGGGAGACAGGGGCGCCTACGAGCAGTACTTC.

This clonotype came up a few times. The chain employs TRBV7-9 and TRBJ2-1, with 12 bases fitting TRBD2. With 5 bases clipped from V and 9 bases from J, the junction kept 17 bases outside the gene matches. CDR1 and CDR2 (germline): SEHNR, FQNEAQ (reference sequence). This CDR3 comprises 18 residues. The CDR3 spells CASSHPVASGRAVIEQFF. Here the CDR3 DNA reads TGTGCCAGCAGCCATCCGGTGGCTAGCGGGAGGGCCGTCATTGAGCAGTTCTTC.